The T cell receptor (beta chain) described here comes from a study of low-dose radiotherapy and immunotherapy resistance in tumors (dated by TCRdb to 2021 to 2024). Notes on the research overall: Cohort 1 received 0.5 Gy per fraction every 2 weeks, with a prescribed total PTV dose of 6.5 Gy. In Cohort 2, 1 Gy per fraction was delivered every two weeks, for a total of 13 Gy over 26 weeks. Intravenous cyclophosphamide at 200 mg/m2 was administered every two weeks, one day ahead of each radiation and immunotherapy administration. Nivolumab was administered intravenously as a 240 mg flat dose every two weeks, and ipilimumab was administered intravenously at 1 mg/kg every six weeks. Patients took aspirin 300 mg orally once daily for four cycles, starting on cycle 1 day 1. Trial participants were not randomized into treatment groups. The translational analysis covered eight patients: three from the first dose cohort and the first five from the second dose cohort.

Donors were enrolled in RACIN, a single-arm phase I dose-escalation trial combining nivolumab, ipilimumab, aspirin, low-dose cyclophosphamide and low-dose radiotherapy. Patients were eligible if they had advanced solid tumors that were TIL-negative. On this clonotype: Its antigen is not yet known. Qualities for individual bases were not recorded, and no much larger clone is one base off.

The CDR3 runs 18 amino acids, cysteine and phenylalanine included. The kept DNA is CDR3 alone, 54 bases in frame from the first base. At the junction V is shortened by 6 bases and J by 4 bases; bases outside the gene matches: 21. The germline V gene specifies SGDLS as CDR1 and YYNGEE as CDR2. Superscript III and a set of TRAV- and TRBV-specific primers were used to synthesize first-strand cDNA, so that both TCRalpha and TCRbeta chains were covered. TCRs were amplified for around 20 PCR cycles with Phusion, using a constant-region primer paired with the adapter attached to the V primers. Isolated mRNA was amplified with the MessageAmp II aRNA Amplification Kit, using a roughly 15-hour in vitro transcription at 37°C. mRNA for TCR sequencing was isolated with the Dynabeads mRNA DIRECT Purification Kit. Indexed Illumina adapters were added in a second approximately 26-cycle Phusion PCR, and the resulting products were purified with AMPure XP beads. Per the source publication's procedure: Using custom Perl scripts, TCR sequences that encoded the same protein were pooled, out-of-frame sequences were dropped, and the abundance of each clonotype was calculated. Any TCR sequence backed by just one read was left out of the analysis. The metrics used to describe the repertoires included Shannon entropy, Gini index, clonality, richness, and the frequency of TCRs shared between repertoires. TCRdb trimmed the raw reads at Q25, called clones with MiXCR and kept productive beta chains. Every distinct CDR3 protein forms one entry, paired with its most common genes and DNA. These V and J calls are TCRdb output, not the study's own analysis. The sample includes over 7,000 distinct CDR3 sequences, with 69% observed a single time. The ten largest clonotypes hold roughly 7.1% of the sample.

The chain uses TRBV9 and TRBJ2-5, and 7 junction bases match TRBD2. The receptor was derived from a human donor with advanced metastatic prostate, ovarian, gallbladder or colorectal cancer (not recorded which). This table probably holds off-target reads from a library built for another chain. The nucleotide sequence reads TGTGCCAGCATCCAACTTCGGGGGGACTCGGGGTCGGGAGAGACCCAGTACTTC. It translates to CASIQLRGDSGSGETQYF. Reference TRBV9 and TRBJ2-5 genes cover what lies past the CDR3, so the full variable domain is DSGVTQTPKHLITATGQRVTLRCSPRSGDLSVYWYQQSLDQGLQFLIQYYNGEERAKGNILERFSAQQFPDLHSELNLSSLELGDSALYFCASIQLRGDSGSGETQYFGPGTRLLVL.